This TCR beta chain derives from a study of T cells in tuberculosis. General observations from the study: GEM motif frequencies gave 60% to 70% accuracy; the GMM repertoire gave about 87%. Active tuberculosis TCR-alpha repertoires lay closer to GMM-specific TCRs than IGRA-negative controls, suggesting clonal expansion.

Note on this clone: The antigen is not known.

At study entry, adolescents had tuberculin skin tests and IGRA screening. Germline lookup yields CDR1 SGHNT and CDR2 YYREEE (reference sequence). J lost 5 bases, V lost 4 bases, and 11 bases had no gene match. There are 15 residues in the CDR3. Repertoires were generated with immunoSEQ multiplex PCR, while TCRdb's copy carries only in-frame clones and drops some. The sample shows 30,000 to 35,000 clones, approximately 90% of them seen only once. The chain is built from TRBV5-4 and TRBJ1-2; 7 bases are shared with TRBD1. The TCR was taken from a donor between 10 and 29 years old with latent tuberculosis or without tuberculosis infection. The sequenced sample consisted of PBMCs. CDR3 in amino acids: CASSDPRQGFYGYTF. DNA of the CDR3: TGTGCCAGCAGCGATCCGAGACAGGGCTTTTATGGCTACACCTTC.